This TCR beta chain emerged from a study of control samples from healthy donors and cancer patients. The method was immunoSEQ multiplex PCR; TCRdb's version includes in-frame clones alone and lacks a portion of them. Here the sample spans 100,000 to 150,000 clones, 85% to 95% being singletons. The sample consisted of PBMCs. The origin of this receptor is a man older than 75 with head and neck cancer.

The CDR3 region is CASSQGGGTEAFF. The CDR3 DNA follows: TGTGCCAGCAGCCAGGGGGGGGGCACTGAAGCTTTCTTT. V usage is TRBV3-1 (or the pseudogene TRBV3-2) and J usage is TRBJ1-1; D possibly corresponds to TRBD1 (5 bases). Looked up from germline, CDR1 is LGHDT and CDR2 is YNNKEL (reference sequence). This CDR3 spans 13 amino acids. The ends were cut back, 3 bases at V and 4 bases at J, with 9 bases in the middle.